What follows is one T cell receptor beta chain and its context. Its antigen remains unidentified. Base qualities are not recorded, but no much larger clone differs from it by a single base. This specimen belongs to a study of T cells after yellow fever vaccination (dated by TCRdb to between 2019 and 2020). Describing the broader study: Libraries from fractions with low cell numbers were prepared with the SMART-Seq v4 Ultra Low Input RNA kit. To track T-cell clones before and after primary and booster YFV17D yellow fever vaccination, bulk TCR alpha and beta repertoires were sequenced longitudinally. Two healthy male donors made up the cohort, one aged 18 to 30 years and the other aged 30 to 40 years. Bulk PBMC replicates and cell subsets were isolated from blood drawn at multiple timepoints before and after both primary and secondary immunization. Broad study findings and their caveats: Most clones expanded after primary vaccination (almost 97% of CD4 and roughly 91% of CD8) were re-detected after the booster, suggesting that broad memory maintenance occurred. Compared with the primary T-cell response, the secondary T-cell response was weaker but faster, peaking on day 5 rather than day 15. Only two donors were included in the study, so the extent to which the findings can be generalized is limited. Computational filtering was required because FACS-sorted repertoires could contain abundant contaminating clonotypes from the bulk population. A small share of clonotypes was detected in both CD4 and CD8 compartments, with the overlap likely arising from convergent recombination.

The sample's treatment or condition label is to be understood as: live attenuated yellow fever vaccine strain. PBMCs were isolated from peripheral blood using a standard Ficoll-Paque protocol. Dynabeads CD4 and CD8 positive selection kits were used to isolate CD4 and CD8 T-cell fractions. TriZol was used to extract RNA from bulk PBMCs, CD4 and CD8 fractions, and dextramer-positive and dextramer-negative fractions. TCR cDNA was synthesized by 5'RACE template switching, through which a universal primer site and unique molecular identifiers were introduced. Priming for cDNA synthesis came from both the TCR alpha and TCR beta constant segments. Library amplification involved two PCR steps, and the second step added sample barcodes and sequencing adapters. Sequencing of libraries was performed on Illumina HiSeq 2500 (2x100 bp) or NovaSeq (2x150 bp). The study's own analysis went as follows. MIGEC was used to demultiplex reads and collapse the reads into UMI consensus sequences, and MiXCR was used for V(D)J alignment. Vaccine-responding clonotypes were defined with edgeR using replicate PBMC samples, requiring FDR below 0.01 and a log2 fold change above 5 up to day 15. Each bulk clonotype received a CD4 or CD8 identity based on whether the sequenced CD4 or CD8 repertoire contained that clonotype at higher abundance. The public reads were quality trimmed at Q25 with fastp and then assembled into clones with MiXCR by TCRdb, keeping productive beta chains. When rows share a CDR3 protein, they turn into one entry using the most common DNA and genes. TCRdb's processing, not the authors', yielded these V and J calls. Recorded for this sample are some 160,000 distinct CDR3 sequences; 5.5% to 7.5% of them occurred a single time. The ten biggest clones cover 2.5% of the sample.

The receptor was isolated from a man between 18 and 29 years old who received the YFV17D yellow fever vaccine. The material was CD4+ T cells sorted from PBMCs, obtained more than 4 days after the first yellow fever vaccination.

Here the CDR3 is given as CASSTEVLRAFF. At the DNA level, the sequence is TGTGCCAGCAGTACTGAGGTGCTAAGGGCTTTCTTT. Rearrangement joined TRBV6-6 to TRBJ1-1, with the D gene not confidently named. V is pared back by 5 bases and J by 11 bases, with 15 bases lying between the germline termini. For CDR1 and CDR2, the germline V gene (reference sequence) lists MNHNY and SVGAGI. Measured from the cysteine to the phenylalanine, the CDR3 is 12 residues long. Of the read, only the CDR3 DNA is kept; its 36 bases are in frame from base 1.